This record concerns one T cell receptor (beta chain) sequence. The CDR3 has 15 amino acids. Deletions cut 6 bases from V and 5 bases from J, with 20 bases between. The germline V gene has CDR1 ENHRY and CDR2 SYGVKD. This record comes from a study of blood T cell repertoires in COVID-19. Some clones are missing from TCRdb's copy, which holds only in-frame ones; the method was immunoSEQ multiplex PCR. The sample shows a few hundred thousand clones, about four fifths of them seen only once. The sequenced sample consisted of PBMCs or T cells enriched from blood (not recorded which). The origin of this receptor is a man aged 50-59 years who had recovered from COVID-19. V usage is TRBV10-3 and J usage is TRBJ2-7; a weak D match, TRBD1 (5 bases). The CDR3 DNA is TGTGCCATCAGATCGGACACTCCGGGCGTCCACGAGCAGTACTTC. It translates to CAIRSDTPGVHEQYF.